These T cell receptor beta chains were read from a single sample in a study of blood T cells in healthy people across ages. TCRdb passed the 5' RACE reads through MiXCR, listing each CDR3 protein once. The sample records 750,000 to 850,000 distinct CDR3 sequences, 20% to 25% being singletons. Separately, the same data were catalogued under a study of T cells of mothers and their children.

The specimen was blood. The source is a boy younger than 18 in good health. Each CDR3 is given with its conserved first and last residue. A D gene is named only where the DNA matches it firmly. Size is stated for part of the rows, as once, few or many counts, or as a class when the clone is expanded.

V gene	D gene	J gene	clone size	CDR3 length	CDR3 protein	CDR3 DNA
TRBV25-1	.	TRBJ1-2	.	16	CASSEGGGQGLSGYTF	TGTGCCAGCAGTGAGGGAGGAGGGCAGGGGCTGAGTGGCTACACCTTC
TRBV4-3	TRBD2	TRBJ2-7	many	12	CASSPGGGEQYF	TGCGCCAGCAGCCCGGGAGGGGGCGAGCAGTACTTC
TRBV20-1	TRBD1	TRBJ2-1	few	14	CSANDRGGPYEQFF	TGCAGTGCTAACGACAGGGGGGGTCCCTATGAGCAGTTCTTC
TRBV25-1	TRBD2	TRBJ2-7	.	16	CASSDTSGPFVYEQYF	TGTGCCAGCAGTGATACTAGCGGCCCTTTTGTCTACGAGCAGTACTTC
TRBV7-8	TRBD2	TRBJ2-7	few	17	CASSLAGTSGVYYEQYF	TGTGCCAGCAGCTTAGCAGGGACTAGCGGGGTATACTACGAGCAGTACTTC
TRBV7-2	TRBD1	TRBJ2-1	.	12	CASSPRDSEQFF	TGTGCCAGCAGCCCCCGGGACAGTGAGCAGTTCTTC
TRBV2	.	TRBJ1-2	.	16	CASSEGLGAEDYGYTF	TGTGCCAGCAGTGAAGGGTTAGGGGCTGAGGACTATGGCTACACCTTC
TRBV27	TRBD1	TRBJ2-2	few	14	CASSLTQGSGELFF	TGTGCCAGCAGTCTGACACAGGGGTCCGGGGAGCTGTTTTTT
TRBV5-4	TRBD2	TRBJ2-7	few	15	CASSFRTSGAYEQYF	TGTGCCAGCAGCTTCAGGACTAGCGGAGCCTACGAGCAGTACTTC
TRBV28	.	TRBJ2-7	.	12	CASSVGYNEQYF	TGTGCCAGCAGCGTCGGGTACAACGAGCAGTACTTC
TRBV11-2	.	TRBJ2-3	.	18	CASSFQAYTGGGTDTQYF	TGTGCCAGCAGCTTCCAGGCCTATACCGGGGGCGGCACAGATACGCAGTATTTT
TRBV29-1	.	TRBJ2-2	few	13	CSVETRLDGEPFF	TGCAGCGTTGAAACCAGGCTAGACGGGGAGCCGTTTTTT
TRBV27	TRBD1	TRBJ2-5	.	13	CASSSTGGHQQYF	TGTGCCAGCAGTTCGACAGGGGGCCACCAGCAGTACTTC
TRBV5-1	.	TRBJ1-1	few	12	CASSWDNTEAFF	TGCGCCAGCAGCTGGGATAACACTGAAGCTTTCTTT
TRBV7-6	.	TRBJ2-7	.	15	CASSSGLGGSYEQYF	TGTGCCAGCAGCTCGGGCCTCGGCGGGTCCTACGAGCAGTACTTC
TRBV7-2	.	TRBJ2-6	.	14	CASSYLGGVNVLTF	TGTGCCAGCAGCTATTTAGGGGGAGTCAACGTCCTGACTTTC
TRBV27	.	TRBJ1-1	few	13	CASSLYENTEAFF	TGTGCCAGCAGTTTATATGAGAACACTGAAGCTTTCTTT
TRBV20-1	.	TRBJ2-7	few	14	CSARLGGGDYEQYF	TGCAGTGCTAGACTGGGTGGCGGGGACTACGAGCAGTACTTC
TRBV7-9	TRBD1	TRBJ2-1	few	17	CASSPTDRGSSYNEQFF	TGTGCCAGCAGCCCGACAGACAGGGGTTCCTCCTACAATGAGCAGTTCTTC
TRBV28	.	TRBJ2-7	.	13	CASVPHLVGEQYF	TGTGCCAGCGTCCCTCACCTCGTCGGCGAGCAGTACTTC
TRBV28	.	TRBJ1-2	.	15	CASESGRTTNYGYTF	TGTGCCAGCGAATCGGGGAGGACAACTAACTATGGCTACACCTTC
TRBV3-1	.	TRBJ2-6	many	19	CASSPLFGNRNSGANVLTF	TGTGCCAGCAGCCCCTTGTTCGGCAACCGAAACTCTGGGGCCAACGTCCTGACTTTC
TRBV20-1	TRBD2	TRBJ2-2	.	16	CSAMKRTSGPTGELFF	TGCAGTGCTATGAAGCGAACTAGCGGACCCACCGGGGAGCTGTTTTTT
TRBV13	TRBD2	TRBJ2-5	few	18	CASSLGQLGEAGAETQYF	TGTGCCAGCAGCTTGGGGCAACTTGGGGAAGCGGGAGCTGAGACCCAGTACTTC
TRBV7-9	.	TRBJ2-7	.	15	CASSARVEETYEQYF	TGTGCCAGCAGCGCGAGGGTAGAGGAGACCTACGAGCAGTACTTC
TRBV4-3	TRBD2	TRBJ2-1	few	17	CASSSGGRLGAYNEQFF	TGCGCCAGCAGCTCGGGGGGGAGACTAGGGGCCTACAATGAGCAGTTCTTC
TRBV6-2/TRBV6-3	TRBD1	TRBJ2-7	.	14	CASSYTQGPYEQYF	TGTGCCAGCAGTTACACACAGGGGCCCTACGAGCAGTACTTC
TRBV4-1	.	TRBJ2-7	.	15	CASSQSWGGGYEQYF	TGCGCCAGCAGCCAAAGTTGGGGAGGGGGTTACGAGCAGTACTTC
TRBV12-3/TRBV12-4	.	TRBJ2-1	.	17	CASSNHVGQGPYNEQFF	TGTGCCAGCAGCAACCATGTCGGGCAGGGACCCTACAATGAGCAGTTCTTC
TRBV7-9	TRBD2	TRBJ2-7	.	16	CASSLACSGPGYEQYF	TGTGCCAGCAGCTTAGCGTGTAGCGGGCCAGGCTACGAGCAGTACTTC
TRBV20-1	TRBD2	TRBJ2-7	.	15	CSAISLAGASYEQYF	TGCAGTGCTATTTCGCTAGCGGGAGCATCCTACGAGCAGTACTTC
TRBV7-8	.	TRBJ2-7	.	15	CASSPDGWGLDRQYF	TGTGCCAGCAGCCCCGACGGGTGGGGGCTGGACCGGCAGTACTTC
TRBV29-1	.	TRBJ2-1	.	14	CSHGTARNYNEQFF	TGCAGCCACGGGACGGCCAGGAATTACAATGAGCAGTTCTTC
TRBV20-1	.	TRBJ2-5	.	15	CSARGVGGAKETQYF	TGCAGTGCTAGGGGGGTCGGAGGGGCCAAAGAGACCCAGTACTTC
TRBV29-1	.	TRBJ2-1	few	14	CSFCQGIRNNEQFF	TGCAGCTTCTGCCAGGGAATCAGAAACAATGAGCAGTTCTTC
TRBV12-3/TRBV12-4	TRBD2	TRBJ2-3	once	15	CATLKAGVGTDAQYF	TGTGCCACCTTAAAGGCGGGAGTGGGCACAGATGCGCAGTATTTT
TRBV28	.	TRBJ2-7	few	15	CASSFGPGSGYEQYF	TGTGCCAGCAGTTTTGGGCCCGGCAGTGGCTACGAGCAGTACTTC
TRBV6-5	.	TRBJ2-5	few	15	CASSYSMGEWETQYF	TGTGCCAGCAGTTACTCGATGGGGGAGTGGGAGACCCAGTACTTC
TRBV12-3/TRBV12-4	TRBD1	TRBJ1-2	.	17	CASNFGQGGGVNYGYTF	TGTGCCAGCAATTTTGGACAGGGAGGAGGGGTAAACTATGGCTACACCTTC
TRBV28	.	TRBJ2-1	.	14	CASSGPGSYNEQFF	TGTGCCAGTAGCGGACCGGGCTCCTACAATGAGCAGTTCTTC
TRBV6-6	.	TRBJ2-1	.	18	CASSYGDSPRGTYNEQFF	TGTGCCAGCAGTTACGGGGACAGTCCTCGGGGGACCTACAATGAGCAGTTCTTC
TRBV5-1	.	TRBJ2-3	few	13	CASSLQGMEKQYF	TGCGCCAGCAGCTTACAGGGAATGGAAAAGCAGTATTTT
TRBV4-3	.	TRBJ2-7	few	15	CASSQDSSFTYEQYF	TGCGCCAGCAGCCAAGATTCTAGCTTTACCTACGAGCAGTACTTC
TRBV20-1	TRBD1	TRBJ2-5	.	15	CSARDLGQVDETQYF	TGCAGTGCTAGGGACCTTGGACAGGTCGACGAGACCCAGTACTTC
TRBV20-1	TRBD1	TRBJ1-2	few	14	CSARTQGQMYGYTF	TGCAGTGCTAGAACTCAGGGACAGATGTATGGCTACACCTTC
TRBV29-1	.	TRBJ2-7	few	14	CSVEDPGENYEQYF	TGCAGCGTTGAAGATCCGGGTGAGAACTACGAGCAGTACTTC
TRBV7-3	.	TRBJ2-1	.	13	CASSLGRHNEQFF	TGTGCCAGCAGCTTAGGTCGACACAATGAGCAGTTCTTC
TRBV29-1	.	TRBJ1-4	few	13	CSVVQDPNEKLFF	TGCAGCGTTGTACAGGACCCTAATGAAAAACTGTTTTTT
TRBV12-3/TRBV12-4	TRBD2	TRBJ2-1	few	18	CASSTSLGGAPGHYEQFF	TGTGCCAGCAGCACTTCCCTCGGGGGGGCGCCTGGTCACTATGAGCAGTTCTTC
TRBV24-1	.	TRBJ1-2	.	14	CATSQSQGMGGYTF	TGTGCCACCAGTCAGTCACAGGGCATGGGTGGCTACACCTTC